This T cell receptor (beta chain) was captured by sequencing in a study of blood T cell repertoires in COVID-19. Whole-study context: Sites in the United States, Italy and Spain provided acute and convalescent COVID-19 samples. PBMCs, B-cell-depleted T cells, or T cells were the source of the cDNA or gDNA that made up the material.

The data were produced by immunoSEQ multiplex PCR, yet TCRdb's version contains in-frame clones alone and is incomplete. This table has more than 150,000 clones, around 84% appearing once. This clonotype was sampled from a middle-aged man with active or convalescent COVID-19. The sequenced sample consisted of peripheral blood.

In nucleotides, the CDR3 is TGTGCCAGTAGTATAGCCTCCAGGGGTCAGGTGCGGGGGAATGAGCAGTTCTTC. It translates to CASSIASRGQVRGNEQFF. The chain links TRBV19 to TRBJ2-1; possible D gene TRBD2, 7 bases. Germline-derived CDR1 and CDR2 are LNHDA and SQIVND (reference sequence). This CDR3 region has 18 residues. V was trimmed by 1 base and J by 7 bases, leaving 23 bases between them.